The clone carrying this T cell receptor (beta chain) has ten or more counts. Its antigen remains unidentified. The data originate from a study of T cell repertoires in cytomegalovirus infection. Study as a whole: Matching HLA type and CMV infection were both indicated by public TCR beta signatures.

General study findings and limits: The response measured ex vivo was dominated by TCR beta clonotypes (HLA-C-restricted and CMV-specific). Cumulative frequency of public TCR beta families picked out carriers of CMV plus the relevant HLA.

A single record per CDR3 protein comes from TCRdb applying MiXCR to the reads. The sample holds over 85,000 distinct CDR3 sequences, approximately 16% seen once. The CDR3 runs 15 residues. Germline CDR1 and CDR2: SGHTA and FQGNSA. The J segment lost 1 base and the V segment lost 5 bases, leaving 5 bases of the junction unmatched. The sample taken for sequencing was PBMCs. The chain links TRBV7-2 to TRBJ1-1; the match to TRBD1 covers 9 bases. The source of this sequence is a human donor in good health (CMV status not recorded). Some clones in this sample may be carry-over from other donors' samples. CDR3 nucleotide sequence: TGTGCCAGCAGCCCGGGACAGGGCTCGAACACTGAAGCTTTCTTT. This sequence encodes CASSPGQGSNTEAFF.